This TCR beta chain was sequenced in a study of CD8+ T cells in alopecia areata. At the level of the study: Oral tofacitinib (5 to 10 mg twice daily) was administered to treated patients. Tofacitinib ran 6 to 18 months, followed by 6 months off drug. Study-level results: Patients shared TCRs less clearly than mice did, possibly for HLA-related reasons. Sequences from scalp samples also cover resident alphabeta T cells of normal skin.

cDNA prepared by RNA extraction and subsequent reverse transcription served as the template for sequencing. The table came from immunoSEQ multiplex PCR; TCRdb's copy has only in-frame clones and leaves some out. Counted here are roughly 170,000 clones, 50% to 60% occurring once; the ten biggest clones make up 14% to 15%. Concerning this clone itself: What it recognizes is unknown.

Per germline, CDR1 SGDLS and CDR2 YYNGEE. This CDR3 contains 14 residues. The V segment lost 4 bases and the J segment 3 bases; nucleotides outside the gene matches: 5. The TCR originated in a human donor with alopecia areata. The chain couples TRBV9 to TRBJ1-1, with TRBD1 identical over 8 bases. The sequenced sample was CD4+ T cells sorted from blood, obtained at week 0. The CDR3, as DNA: TGTGCCAGCAGCTTGAACAGGGGGTACACTGAAGCTTTCTTT. Its protein product is CASSLNRGYTEAFF.